This TCR beta chain was observed in a study of blood T cells in healthy people across ages. The authors ran a second PCR of 7 to 11 cycles using a sample-barcoded 5' primer and a J-beta primer mix. TCRdb re-derived calls from the 5' RACE reads in MiXCR, one entry per CDR3 protein. This sample has fewer than 800,000 distinct CDR3 sequences, with 25% found just once. The CDR3 runs to 16 residues. The V and J ends lost 0 bases and 2 bases respectively, with 11 bases between them. Germline V gene data show CDR1 as LGHNA and CDR2 as YNFKEQ. This clonotype was seen a few times. These data were likewise used in another study, on T cells of mothers and their children. As that report states: The second PCR used the M1S primer, and this primer added sample barcodes and 2-4 random nucleotides.

The sequenced material came from blood. The chain uses TRBV4-2 and TRBJ2-1; D is possibly TRBD1 or TRBD2 (5 bases each). The receptor was derived from a boy younger than 18 in good health. Written as DNA, the CDR3 is TGTGCCAGCAGCCAAGATCGGGGCGTAACCTACAATGAGCAGTTCTTC. It translates to CASSQDRGVTYNEQFF.